These T cell receptor beta chains were read from a single sample in a study of identical twins. TCRdb reanalysed the 5' RACE reads using MiXCR and keeps one entry per CDR3 protein. The table shows a few hundred thousand distinct CDR3 sequences, with about 10% occurring only once. Sequences were obtained from memory T cells sorted from blood. Receptors were obtained from a man over 45 in good health. Both conserved end residues are part of each CDR3. A D gene is named only where the DNA matches it firmly. Rows may omit the clone size; those that give it use once, few, many or a size class.

j_call: TRBJ2-1
d_call: TRBD2
clone_size: many
v_call: TRBV20-1
cdr3_nt: TGCAGTGCTCGTGTGACTAGCGGGTCCCCCAAGTTCTTC
cdr3_aa: CSARVTSGSPKFF

j_call: TRBJ2-3
d_call: TRBD2
clone_size: few
v_call: TRBV24-1
cdr3_nt: TGTGCCACCAGTGAAGCGGGGGTAACTAGCACAGATACGCAGTATTTT
cdr3_aa: CATSEAGVTSTDTQYF

j_call: TRBJ2-5
d_call: TRBD1
clone_size: .
v_call: TRBV4-2
cdr3_nt: TGTGCCAGCAGCCAAGCACCGGGACAGGGGAGCGAGACCCAGTACTTC
cdr3_aa: CASSQAPGQGSETQYF

j_call: TRBJ1-3
d_call: .
clone_size: .
v_call: TRBV7-2
cdr3_nt: TGTGCCAGCAGCTACGGAGGAGGCTCTGGAAACACCATATATTTT
cdr3_aa: CASSYGGGSGNTIYF

j_call: TRBJ2-7
d_call: TRBD2
clone_size: .
v_call: TRBV2
cdr3_nt: TGTGCCAGCAGCGATGGGACTAGCGGGAGGTCGGAGCAGTACTTC
cdr3_aa: CASSDGTSGRSEQYF

j_call: TRBJ2-1
d_call: TRBD2
clone_size: few
v_call: TRBV12-3/TRBV12-4
cdr3_nt: TGTGCCAGCAGTTTTTGGCGGGGGGCCCACAATGAGCAGTTCTTC
cdr3_aa: CASSFWRGAHNEQFF

j_call: TRBJ2-1
d_call: TRBD2
clone_size: many
v_call: TRBV5-1
cdr3_nt: TGCGCCAGCAGTCCTACCGAAACCGGGACTAGCGTCCGGGTGCAGTTCTTC
cdr3_aa: CASSPTETGTSVRVQFF

j_call: TRBJ2-2
d_call: .
clone_size: many
v_call: TRBV3-1
cdr3_nt: TGTGCCAGCAGCTCTCGTGTGGGGATCACCGGGGAGCTGTTTTTT
cdr3_aa: CASSSRVGITGELFF

j_call: TRBJ2-3
d_call: .
clone_size: many
v_call: TRBV7-2
cdr3_nt: TGTGCCAGCAGCTTGACTAGTACCACAGATACGCAGTATTTT
cdr3_aa: CASSLTSTTDTQYF

j_call: TRBJ2-2
d_call: .
clone_size: .
v_call: TRBV5-1
cdr3_nt: TGCGCCAGCAGCTTGGACACGACGAACACCGGGGAGCTGTTTTTT
cdr3_aa: CASSLDTTNTGELFF

j_call: TRBJ2-3
d_call: .
clone_size: many
v_call: TRBV5-1
cdr3_nt: TGCGCCAGCAGCTTCAGCCGCACAGATACGCAGTATTTT
cdr3_aa: CASSFSRTDTQYF

j_call: TRBJ2-1
d_call: TRBD1
clone_size: many
v_call: TRBV12-3/TRBV12-4
cdr3_nt: TGTGCCAGCAGTAAAACAGGGGGTGGGTATGAGCAGTTCTTC
cdr3_aa: CASSKTGGGYEQFF

j_call: TRBJ2-4
d_call: .
clone_size: .
v_call: TRBV4-3
cdr3_nt: TGCGCCAGCAGCCAAGGGGGGGGCTCGGCCAAAAACATTCAGTACTTC
cdr3_aa: CASSQGGGSAKNIQYF

j_call: TRBJ1-5
d_call: .
clone_size: many
v_call: TRBV15
cdr3_nt: TGTGCCACCAGCAGGGACATGGGCAGGGCTAGCAATCAGCCCCAGCATTTT
cdr3_aa: CATSRDMGRASNQPQHF

j_call: TRBJ2-3
d_call: .
clone_size: few
v_call: TRBV21-1
cdr3_nt: TGTGCCAGCAGCGAAAGGGCGGTGGGACTAGCGGGGGAGAACACAGATACGCAGTATTTT
cdr3_aa: CASSERAVGLAGENTDTQYF

j_call: TRBJ2-5
d_call: .
clone_size: many
v_call: TRBV29-1
cdr3_nt: TGCAGCGTTTCCGGGGCGGGTGGGAGGCCTCAGACCCAGTACTTC
cdr3_aa: CSVSGAGGRPQTQYF

j_call: TRBJ2-7
d_call: .
clone_size: .
v_call: TRBV7-2
cdr3_nt: TGTGCCAGCAGCCCGTACCTTATACCCTACGAGCAGTACTTC
cdr3_aa: CASSPYLIPYEQYF

j_call: TRBJ1-4
d_call: .
clone_size: many
v_call: TRBV6-5
cdr3_nt: TGTGCCAGCAGTTTTAGACCTTACGGGGATGAAAAACTGTTTTTT
cdr3_aa: CASSFRPYGDEKLFF

j_call: TRBJ2-1
d_call: TRBD2
clone_size: .
v_call: TRBV6-1
cdr3_nt: TGTGCCATACGGGGGGGCAACGACAATGAGCAGTTCTTC
cdr3_aa: CAIRGGNDNEQFF

j_call: TRBJ2-3
d_call: .
clone_size: many
v_call: TRBV14
cdr3_nt: TGTGCCTCGGGAGTTAGCACAGATACGCAGTATTTT
cdr3_aa: CASGVSTDTQYF